What follows are 32 T cell receptor beta chains derived from one specimen sequenced in a study of blood T cell repertoires in COVID-19. Data came from immunoSEQ multiplex PCR; TCRdb stores just in-frame clones and leaves some out. The sample holds about 200,000 clones, roughly 88% seen once. What was sequenced was PBMCs or T cells enriched from blood (not recorded which). The receptor source for this set is a man between 40 and 49 years old with acute COVID-19.

The chain combines TRBV29-1 with TRBJ2-7, with a tentative D call TRBD2 (5 bases). This CDR3 region has 13 residues. Germline values: CDR1 SQVTM, CDR2 ANQGSEA. Trimming stripped 6 bases from V and 6 bases from J, with 18 bases between. The CDR3 DNA is TGCAGCGTGATCACTAGGTTCAGGCTCGAGCAGTACTTC. Protein product: CSVITRFRLEQYF.

This clone has a single count. The rearrangement links TRBV7-2 to TRBJ2-3; TRBD2 matches at 11 bases. V dropped 2 bases and J dropped 3; count of bases not matched to a gene: 1. The CDR3 is 15 residues long. Per the germline V gene, CDR1 is SGHTA and CDR2 is FQGNSA. Here the CDR3 DNA reads TGTGCCAGCAGCTTAACTAGCGGGAGTACAGATACGCAGTATTTT. Residues: CASSLTSGSTDTQYF.

CDR3 nucleotide sequence: TGTGCCACCAGCAGAGAATCGGGTTTAGAGTCTTATCAGCCCCAGCATTTT. This codes for CATSRESGLESYQPQHF. This chain connects TRBV15 to TRBJ1-5; no reliable D call. The CDR3 spans 17 residues. V was pared by 0 bases and J by 5 bases, with 17 bases between. In germline, CDR1 is LNHNV, CDR2 YYDKDF (reference sequence).

This clone occurred once. Here the CDR3 DNA reads TGTGCCAGCAGCCCCACTAGCGGGGTATGGGAGCAGTTCTTC. Encoded protein: CASSPTSGVWEQFF. The rearrangement links TRBV7-6 to TRBJ2-1; 10 bases fit TRBD2. Trimming at V came to 5 bases and at J to 10 bases, leaving 8 bases not matched to a gene. CDR1 is SGHVS and CDR2 is FNYEAQ in the germline V gene. CDR3 length: 14 residues.

The chain is built from TRBV28 and TRBJ2-3; 10 nucleotides align to TRBD1. With 9 bases clipped from V and 0 bases from J, the junction kept 6 bases outside the gene matches. The CDR3 loop spans 15 amino acids. Germline assignment: CDR1 MDHEN and CDR2 SYDVKM. The CDR3 coding sequence is TGTGCCAGTCATATGGGACAGGGGAGCACAGATACGCAGTATTTT. Its protein is CASHMGQGSTDTQYF.

This clone was picked up a small number of times. The V gene is TRBV1, the J gene TRBJ1-4; the D call in the table, TRBD1, was not verified against the DNA. TRBV1 counts as a pseudogene. The CDR3 is made up of 16 amino acids. The CDR3 loop is CTSSQDRGGQGEKLFF. In DNA form, the CDR3 reads TGCACCAGCAGCCAAGATCGAGGGGGACAGGGGGAAAAACTGTTTTTT.

The V gene is TRBV6-1, the J gene TRBJ2-4; 12 bases are a match to TRBD1. Germline values: CDR1 MNHNS, CDR2 SASEGT. V was pared by 0 bases and J by 1 base, with 7 bases of the junction left unmatched. There are 19 residues in the CDR3. CDR3 nucleotides: TGTGCCAGCAGTGAAGCGGGACAGGGGGCTTTTCGGGCCAAAAACATTCAGTACTTC. It specifies CASSEAGQGAFRAKNIQYF.

The gene calls are TRBV7-6 and TRBJ2-7; TRBD2 aligns across 12 bases. Trimming at V came to 5 bases and at J to 7 bases, leaving 9 bases not matched to a gene. Germline CDR1 reads SGHVS; CDR2 reads FNYEAQ. This CDR3 has 15 residues. CDR3: CASSITSGRTEEQYF. The CDR3 nucleotides are TGTGCCAGCAGCATCACTAGCGGGAGGACGGAAGAGCAGTACTTC.

The J gene is TRBJ1-5, the V gene TRBV6-5, with D perhaps TRBD1 (5 bases). The CDR3 spans 13 residues. V shed 5 bases and J shed 4 bases, with 9 bases lying between them. Germline V gives CDR1 MNHEY, CDR2 SVGAGI. The CDR3: CASSTGENQPQHF. CDR3 nucleotides: TGTGCCAGCAGTACGGGGGAAAATCAGCCCCAGCATTTT.

This chain uses TRBV5-1 with TRBJ2-1; 12 bases are shared with TRBD2. Germline V CDR1 and CDR2: SGHRS, YFSETQ. V lost 4 bases to trimming and J lost 7 bases; unmatched junction nucleotides: 9. The CDR3 length is 16 residues. The CDR3 DNA reads as TGCGCCAGCAGCCAGGGGACTAGCGGGCGGTCGAATGAGCAGTTCTTC. Residues: CASSQGTSGRSNEQFF.

The chain links TRBV3-1 (or the pseudogene TRBV3-2) to TRBJ1-1, with 8 bases fitting TRBD1. V was pared by 1 base and J by 3 bases, with 13 bases of the junction left unmatched. Per germline, CDR1 LGHDT and CDR2 YNNKEL (reference sequence). The length of the CDR3 is 18 residues. The CDR3 sequence is CASSQGRGTGEADTEAFF. CDR3 DNA: TGTGCCAGCAGCCAAGGGAGAGGGACAGGTGAAGCCGACACTGAAGCTTTCTTT.

In this sample, this clone turned up a few times. The genes are TRBV23-1 and TRBJ1-4; no firm D call. TRBV23-1 is recorded as an ORF, its role being uncertain. CDR3 length: 16 residues. V lost 4 bases to trimming and J lost 4 bases, with 16 bases between them. This CDR3 is CASSPRTEVGNEKLFF. CDR3 DNA: TGCGCCAGCAGTCCACGCACGGAGGTTGGTAATGAAAAACTGTTTTTT.

V gene TRBV10-3 combines with J gene TRBJ1-4; 9 nucleotides align to TRBD1. V was clipped by 10 bases and J by 6 bases; unmatched bases: 3. The germline V gene has CDR1 ENHRY and CDR2 SYGVKD. The CDR3 totals 12 residues. The CDR3 coding sequence is TGTGCCACCGGGGACAGGGATGAAAAACTGTTTTTT. It is translated as CATGDRDEKLFF.

J is TRBJ1-3 and V is TRBV5-4; D possibly corresponds to TRBD1 (6 bases). V was trimmed by 0 bases and J by 4 bases, leaving 20 bases between them. The germline V gene encodes CDR1 SGHNT and CDR2 YYREEE (reference sequence). There are 18 residues in the CDR3. The CDR3 protein is CASSLEGPGQITGNTIYF. The CDR3, as DNA: TGTGCCAGCAGCTTGGAAGGGCCGGGACAAATAACAGGAAACACCATATATTTT.

This clone has more than one count but fewer than ten. The chain joins TRBV21-1 to TRBJ2-4; the table's D call of TRBD2 was not tested on the DNA. TRBV21-1 is assigned pseudogene status. The CDR3 is 19 residues long. CDR3 nucleotide sequence: TGTGCCAGCAGCAAAGGTTCTAGCGGGAGGGCCAAGATCAAAAACATTCAGTACTTC. Protein sequence: CASSKGSSGRAKIKNIQYF.

V gene TRBV10-2 combines with J gene TRBJ1-4; D gene uncertain. Germline CDR1 reads WSHSY; CDR2 reads SAAADI. This CDR3 has 12 amino acids. V shed 11 bases and J shed 8 bases, with 15 bases lying between them. The CDR3 sequence: CAPQVLYEKLFF. CDR3 nucleotides: TGCGCCCCCCAGGTCCTGTACGAAAAACTGTTTTTT.

The gene calls are TRBV10-2 and TRBJ2-3; D remains ambiguous. V was cut by 6 bases and J by 6 bases, with 10 bases left in between. This CDR3 spans 12 amino acids. Per the germline V gene, CDR1 is WSHSY and CDR2 is SAAADI. As DNA, the CDR3 is TGCGCCAGCAGCCTGAGATGGGATACGCAGTATTTT. Its protein product is CASSLRWDTQYF.

This clone was seen just once. V and J are TRBV2 and TRBJ2-1, with 12 bases lining up with TRBD2. CDR1 SNHLY and CDR2 FYNNEI come from the germline V gene. The CDR3 consists of 16 residues. After removal of 4 bases from V and 9 bases from J, the junction contained 10 bases not matched to a gene. This chain's CDR3 is CASSGWGTSGRTEQFF. CDR3 nucleotide sequence: TGTGCCAGCAGTGGCTGGGGTACTAGCGGGAGGACTGAGCAGTTCTTC.

This clone came up once. The V and J genes are TRBV10-2 and TRBJ1-4; 7 bases fit TRBD1. In germline, CDR1 is WSHSY, CDR2 SAAADI. This CDR3 is built from 14 residues. The V segment lost 6 bases and the J segment 4 bases; nucleotides outside the gene matches: 5. The CDR3 spells CASRGQGVNEKLFF. In DNA form, the CDR3 reads TGCGCCAGCAGGGGGCAGGGGGTTAATGAAAAACTGTTTTTT.

The chain carries TRBV24-1 and TRBJ1-3; D uncertain. Between the trimmed V and J ends, which lost 2 bases and 0 bases, there was a span of 4 bases. CDR3 size: 14 residues. CDR1 is KGHDR, CDR2 SFDVKD, per germline. Written as DNA, the CDR3 is TGTGCCACCAGTGATTCGAGCTCTGGAAACACCATATATTTT. Protein: CATSDSSSGNTIYF.

The chain uses TRBV3-1 (or the pseudogene TRBV3-2) and TRBJ2-6; the match to TRBD1 covers 8 bases. The CDR3 sequence is 19 residues long. V lost 0 bases to trimming and J lost 0 bases; unmatched junction nucleotides: 7. CDR1 LGHDT and CDR2 YNNKEL come from the germline V gene (reference sequence). The CDR3 loop reads CASSQESGGSFSGANVLTF. For the CDR3, the DNA is TGTGCCAGCAGCCAAGAGTCAGGGGGCTCTTTCTCTGGGGCCAACGTCCTGACTTTC.

V is TRBV19 and J is TRBJ1-1; 8 bases fit TRBD1. The CDR3 consists of 14 residues. After removal of 3 bases from V and 5 bases from J, the junction contained 5 bases not matched to a gene. The germline gives CDR1 LNHDA, CDR2 SQIVND (reference sequence). The CDR3 bases are TGTGCCAGTAGTATTCAGGGGGCCAGTACTGAAGCTTTCTTT. This gives the protein CASSIQGASTEAFF.

This chain links TRBV2 with TRBJ1-5; possibly TRBD1 for D (6 bases). V was shortened by 2 bases and J by 7 bases, with 15 bases between the two germline ends. The CDR3 extends over 15 amino acids. CDR1 and CDR2 (germline): SNHLY, FYNNEI. CDR3 bases: TGTGCCAGCAGTGAAAGTAGGCAGGGGAGACAGCCCCAGCATTTT. Protein: CASSESRQGRQPQHF.

The V and J genes are TRBV6-6 and TRBJ2-2, with TRBD1 matching 7 bases. The J segment lost 4 bases and the V segment lost 2 bases, leaving 7 bases of the junction unmatched. This CDR3 has 16 residues. From germline, CDR1 is MNHNY and CDR2 SVGAGI (reference sequence). CDR3 bases: TGTGCCAGCAGTTACCCCGGGACAGTGATCACCGGGGAGCTGTTTTTT. It encodes CASSYPGTVITGELFF.

V usage is TRBV27 and J usage is TRBJ2-7; TRBD2 might be the D (6 bases). The V end was cut by 5 bases, the J end by 3 bases, with 11 bases between. Germline V gives CDR1 MNHEY, CDR2 SMNVEV (reference sequence). The CDR3 loop spans 13 amino acids. CDR3: CASSNGRGYEQYF. The CDR3 nucleotides are TGTGCCAGCAGTAACGGGAGAGGCTACGAGCAGTACTTC.

The chain recombines TRBV7-2 with TRBJ2-3; 7 bases line up with TRBD2. The CDR3 extends over 18 amino acids. V gave up 1 base and J gave up 0 bases; unmatched junction bases: 10. Germline V gene lookup returns CDR1 SGHTA and CDR2 FQGNSA. CDR3 nucleotide sequence: TGTGCCAGCAGCTTAGGACGGGAGGCCATACTTAGCACAGATACGCAGTATTTT. Protein product: CASSLGREAILSTDTQYF.

The chain carries TRBV4-1 and TRBJ1-5, with TRBD1 matching over 7 bases. The CDR3 extends over 14 amino acids. V dropped 0 bases and J dropped 6; count of bases not matched to a gene: 2. Looked up from germline, CDR1 is MGHRA and CDR2 is YSYEKL. As DNA, the CDR3 is TGCGCCAGCAGCCAAGATGGGACAGTTCAGCCCCAGCATTTT. Its protein product is CASSQDGTVQPQHF.

J is TRBJ1-5 and V is TRBV2; D is possibly TRBD1 (5 bases). Deletions cut 5 bases from V and 3 bases from J, with 8 bases between. Germline CDR1 reads SNHLY; CDR2 reads FYNNEI. The CDR3 is 13 residues long. The CDR3 loop reads CASSIGDNQPQHF. In DNA form, the CDR3 reads TGTGCCAGCAGTATAGGGGACAATCAGCCCCAGCATTTT.

This clone has more than one count but fewer than ten. The J gene is TRBJ1-4, the V gene TRBV2, with TRBD1 as a possible D gene (6 bases). The CDR3 loop spans 13 amino acids. Germline V gives CDR1 SNHLY, CDR2 FYNNEI. CDR3 nucleotide sequence: TGTGCGGGTACACGGACAGTCTTCGAAAAACTGTTTTTT. It translates to CAGTRTVFEKLFF. Variable domain in full (rest from reference TRBV2 and TRBJ1-4): EPEVTQTPSHQVTQMGQEVILRCVPISNHLYFYWYRQILGQKVEFLVSFYNNEISEKSEIFDDQFSVERPDGSNFTLKIRSTKLEDSAMYFCAGTRTVFEKLFFGSGTQLSVL.

The rearrangement uses TRBV12-5 and TRBJ1-4; D is undetermined. CDR3 length: 15 amino acids. Trimming stripped 0 bases from V and 13 bases from J, with 18 bases between. Germline loops: CDR1 LGHNT, CDR2 FRNRAP. The CDR3 coding sequence is TGTGCTAGTGGTTTGGTACGCTCGAGTGGTCTTAGACTGTTTTTT. It specifies CASGLVRSSGLRLFF.

The chain uses TRBV19 and TRBJ1-2, with a possible D match to TRBD1 (6 bases). The V gene lost 6 bases and the J gene lost 9 bases, with 20 bases spanning the gap. CDR3 length: 14 residues. The germline gives CDR1 LNHDA, CDR2 SQIVND (reference sequence). CDR3 bases: TGTGCCAGTAGGTCATTGGACGCAACAGGGAGCTACACCTTC. Its translation is CASRSLDATGSYTF.

The chain employs TRBV10-2 and TRBJ2-4; 10 bases map to TRBD1. Germline assignment: CDR1 WSHSY and CDR2 SAAADI. This CDR3 has 15 amino acids. Germline trimming cut 6 bases from V and 7 bases from J; bases unmatched to any gene: 9. The CDR3 DNA is TGCGCCAGCAGCGATACCGGGACAGGGGTGAACATTCAGTACTTC. This sequence encodes CASSDTGTGVNIQYF.